One and the same sample provided the 20 T cell receptor beta chains below, sequenced in a study of blood T cell repertoires in COVID-19. Sequencing was performed with immunoSEQ multiplex PCR; in TCRdb, only in-frame clones are kept and a portion is missing. The data contain about 170,000 clones, around 89% of them singletons. Sequencing input: PBMCs or T cells enriched from blood (not recorded which). These receptors were collected from a woman between 18 and 30 years old who had recovered from COVID-19.

V usage is TRBV30 and J usage is TRBJ1-1; 7 bases are a match to TRBD1. The germline V gene has CDR1 GTSNPN and CDR2 SVGIG (reference sequence). The J segment lost 6 bases and the V segment lost 4 bases, leaving 8 bases of the junction unmatched. The CDR3 is 13 residues long. The CDR3 protein is CAWTRRGEAEAFF. The CDR3 DNA sequence: TGTGCCTGGACCCGCAGGGGGGAGGCTGAAGCTTTCTTT.

The chain combines TRBV6-5 with TRBJ2-1, with D uncertain. Trimming stripped 5 bases from V and 7 bases from J, with 12 bases between. The CDR3 length is 13 residues. Germline-derived CDR1 and CDR2 are MNHEY and SVGAGI. This chain's CDR3 is CASSNDLRNEQFF. For the CDR3, the DNA is TGTGCCAGCAGTAACGACTTAAGGAATGAGCAGTTCTTC.

The rearrangement links TRBV5-6 to TRBJ1-3, with TRBD1 identical over 10 bases. The CDR3 runs to 16 residues. From germline, CDR1 is SGHDT and CDR2 YYEEEE. With 2 bases clipped from V and 4 bases from J, the junction kept 6 bases outside the gene matches. The CDR3 coding sequence is TGTGCCAGCAGCTTAGGGACAGGGGCGAAAGGAAACACCATATATTTT. Its protein is CASSLGTGAKGNTIYF.

This chain links TRBV5-6 with TRBJ1-4, with 7 bases identical to TRBD1. Looked up from germline, CDR1 is SGHDT and CDR2 is YYEEEE. The CDR3 loop spans 18 amino acids. After removal of 3 bases from V and 3 bases from J, the junction contained 14 bases not matched to a gene. The CDR3 coding sequence is TGTGCCAGCAGCTCACAAGGACAGGCCCGTAGGGCTAATGAAAAACTGTTTTTT. It yields the protein CASSSQGQARRANEKLFF.

This sequence joins TRBV12-3 or TRBV12-4 and TRBJ2-1; the D gene is possibly TRBD1 (6 bases). This CDR3 contains 12 residues. V gave up 4 bases and J gave up 14 bases, with 15 bases separating them. CDR3 coding DNA: TGTGCCAGCAGTTCAACAGGGAGTCGAGAGTTCTTC. It is translated as CASSSTGSREFF.

This clone has just one count. CDR3 loop: CASSTTGGQPQHF. The CDR3 region has the DNA TGTGCCAGCAGCACAACGGGTGGTCAGCCCCAGCATTTT. This chain uses TRBV7-9 with TRBJ1-5, with D uncertain. The CDR3 is made up of 13 amino acids. Germline values: CDR1 SEHNR, CDR2 FQNEAQ (reference sequence). The V and J ends lost 5 bases and 6 bases respectively, with 11 bases between them.

This rearrangement joins TRBV3-1 (or the pseudogene TRBV3-2) to TRBJ2-7; no reliable D call. CDR1 is LGHDT, CDR2 YNNKEL, per germline (reference sequence). The CDR3 runs to 16 residues. Trimming cost V 0 bases and J 3 bases, with 15 bases left between them. CDR3 nucleotides: TGTGCCAGCAGCCAAGAACCCTTTGGTAGTTTCTACGAGCAGTACTTC. This sequence encodes CASSQEPFGSFYEQYF.

The V gene is TRBV5-5, the J gene TRBJ2-7, with 7 positions matching TRBD2. The CDR3 covers 15 residues. The trim removed 0 bases at V and 3 bases at J, leaving 6 bases unmatched. Germline assignment: CDR1 SGHKS and CDR2 YYEKEE (reference sequence). The CDR3 DNA is TGTGCCAGCAGCTTGGAAAGATCGGGGGGCTACGAGCAGTACTTC. Protein: CASSLERSGGYEQYF. The whole variable domain, filled in from reference TRBV5-5 and TRBJ2-7, reads DAGVTQSPTHLIKTRGQQVTLRCSPISGHKSVSWYQQVLGQGPQFIFQYYEKEERGRGNFPDRFSARQFPNYSSELNVNALLLGDSALYLCASSLERSGGYEQYFGPGTRLTVT.

This clone was picked up a small number of times. The V call is TRBV18, the J call TRBJ1-2; 7 bases line up with TRBD1. CDR1 and CDR2 (germline): KGHSH, LQKENI. The CDR3 sequence is 17 residues long. Trimming removed 4 bases from V and 1 base from J; junction bases left unmatched: 12. The CDR3 region is CASSHFPGQRDNYGYTF. The CDR3 bases are TGTGCCAGCTCACACTTCCCGGGACAGCGCGATAACTATGGCTACACCTTC.

The CDR3 reads CASQGRDIQYF. As DNA, the CDR3 is TGTGCCAGCCAAGGGAGGGACATTCAGTACTTC. This chain links TRBV27 with TRBJ2-4; 7 bases align to TRBD2. Trimming cost V 8 bases and J 8 bases; bases outside gene matches: 3. The CDR3 length is 11 residues. Germline CDR1 reads MNHEY; CDR2 reads SMNVEV (reference sequence).

The CDR3 loop is CASYGTGQTYEQYF. The CDR3 nucleotides are TGTGCCAGCTACGGGACAGGGCAGACCTACGAGCAGTACTTC. The V gene is TRBV28, the J gene TRBJ2-7; 9 positions agree with TRBD1. The CDR3 totals 14 residues. Germline values: CDR1 MDHEN, CDR2 SYDVKM. Trimming removed 8 bases from V and 2 bases from J; junction bases left unmatched: 7.

In its sample, this clone was seen once. V is TRBV19 and J is TRBJ1-2; TRBD1 agrees at 8 bases. The CDR3 has 14 residues. The V gene's germline CDR1 is LNHDA and CDR2 SQIVND (reference sequence). The V segment lost 9 bases and the J segment 5 bases; nucleotides outside the gene matches: 11. The CDR3 sequence is CASGTGTGNYGYTF. The DNA for the CDR3 is TGTGCCAGCGGGACCGGGACAGGCAATTATGGCTACACCTTC. Filled out from reference TRBV19 and TRBJ1-2, the complete variable domain reads DGGITQSPKYLFRKEGQNVTLSCEQNLNHDAMYWYRQDPGQGLRLIYYSQIVNDFQKGDIAEGYSVSREKKESFPLTVTSAQKNPTAFYLCASGTGTGNYGYTFGSGTRLTVV.

The chain couples TRBV7-9 to TRBJ2-7, with TRBD1 matching over 7 bases. Germline CDR1 SEHNR, CDR2 FQNEAQ (reference sequence). CDR3 length equals 15 residues. Unmatched junction bases numbered 9, after V lost 4 bases and J lost 3 bases. CDR3 nucleotides: TGTGCCAGCAGCTCCGAAAGGGGGCAGTTCTACGAGCAGTACTTC. This codes for CASSSERGQFYEQYF. Supplemented by reference TRBV7-9 and TRBJ2-7, the full variable domain reads DTGVSQNPRHKITKRGQNVTFRCDPISEHNRLYWYRQTLGQGPEFLTYFQNEAQLEKSRLLSDRFSAERPKGSFSTLEIQRTEQGDSAMYLCASSSERGQFYEQYFGPGTRLTVT.

The chain joins TRBV28 to TRBJ2-5, with D possibly matching TRBD2 (5 bases). V was clipped by 8 bases and J by 5 bases, with 27 bases between them. Germline V gives CDR1 MDHEN, CDR2 SYDVKM. The CDR3 spans 17 residues. CDR3 protein: CASLKRGPRKLRETQYF. The DNA of the CDR3 is TGTGCCAGCCTAAAGAGAGGGCCTAGAAAGCTAAGGGAGACCCAGTACTTC.

For the CDR3, the DNA is TGCGCCAGCAGCTTGGACCGGACTAGCGGGAGGTTAACGGGCAATGAGCAGTTCTTC. Amino acid sequence: CASSLDRTSGRLTGNEQFF. The chain links TRBV5-1 to TRBJ2-1, with 14 bases aligning to TRBD2. Germline V gene data show CDR1 as SGHRS and CDR2 as YFSETQ. The V gene end was trimmed by 0 bases and the J gene end by 6 bases; junction bases not matched to a gene: 11. The CDR3 extends over 19 amino acids.

The V and J genes are TRBV5-8 and TRBJ2-3; D is perhaps TRBD2 (5 bases). The CDR3 loop spans 16 amino acids. V was cut by 0 bases and J by 2 bases, with 13 bases left in between. Germline V lookup: CDR1 SGHTS, CDR2 YDEGEE. The DNA of the CDR3 is TGTGCCAGCAGCTTGGAGGGAGCGGATCTCACAGATACGCAGTATTTT. It yields the protein CASSLEGADLTDTQYF. The variable domain in full, completed from reference TRBV5-8 and TRBJ2-3, reads EAGVTQSPTHLIKTRGQQATLRCSPISGHTSVYWYQQALGLGLQFLLWYDEGEERNRGNFPPRFSGRQFPNYSSELNVNALELEDSALYLCASSLEGADLTDTQYFGPGTRLTVL.

The chain combines TRBV10-3 with TRBJ2-5, with 7 bases matching TRBD2. Germline V gene sequence: CDR1 ENHRY, CDR2 SYGVKD. J was trimmed by 2 bases and V by 6 bases; bases with no gene match: 9. This CDR3 contains 15 residues. CDR3 protein: CAISDSTSAQETQYF. CDR3 nucleotide sequence: TGTGCCATCAGCGATTCCACTAGCGCGCAAGAGACCCAGTACTTC.

The chain employs TRBV5-4 and TRBJ1-6; D is ambiguous. This CDR3 region has 14 residues. The V gene's germline CDR1 is SGHNT and CDR2 YYREEE (reference sequence). The V end was cut by 2 bases, the J end by 12 bases, with 15 bases between. The CDR3 DNA is TGTGCCAGCAGCTTAGGTGGAGGAGTCGAACCCCTCCACTTT. Translated, it gives CASSLGGGVEPLHF.

Only one count was recorded for this clone. This chain connects TRBV2 to TRBJ2-5; weak D call: TRBD1 (5 bases). The germline V gene has CDR1 SNHLY and CDR2 FYNNEI. The CDR3 has 14 amino acids. V was pared by 6 bases and J by 1 base, with 12 bases between. CDR3 protein: CASSSDSIQETQYF. In nucleotides, the CDR3 is TGTGCCAGCAGCTCCGACAGCATCCAAGAGACCCAGTACTTC.

V is TRBV29-1 and J is TRBJ2-7; the match to TRBD1 covers 8 bases. The V segment lost 7 bases and the J segment 4 bases; nucleotides outside the gene matches: 12. CDR3 length equals 14 residues. Germline lookup yields CDR1 SQVTM and CDR2 ANQGSEA. The CDR3 spells CSARLQGAWYEQYF. As DNA, the CDR3 is TGCAGCGCTCGGCTCCAGGGGGCATGGTACGAGCAGTACTTC.